This T cell receptor (beta chain) appears in the sequencing data of a study of shared clonotypes between healthy human individuals (dated by TCRdb to 2018 to 2021). About the study as a whole: A couple of women and a few men aged 18 to 49 years were included in the cohort. Per donor, three plates each were used for CD4 naive and CD4 memory, two for CD8 naive, and one for CD8 memory. Leukapheresis yielded between about 0.94 and 9.5 billion PBMCs per donor. To increase sequencing depth and limit assay-specific biases, TCR repertoire library preparation and sequencing were carried out by different laboratories using diverse techniques. Blood TCR repertoires of about five healthy adults were deeply sequenced to estimate repertoire size and the extent of clonotype sharing between individuals. On the study overall, not on this receptor specifically: Based on pairwise subsampling, the degree of clonotype sharing among donors was expected to be affected by sequencing depth. Across several donors, approximately 4.9% of naive CD4, roughly 3.5% of naive CD8, around 2.1% of memory CD4, and approximately 0.4% of memory CD8 clonotypes were shared. Larger estimated clonotype richness was generally found for naive subsets than for memory subsets. Rarefaction of sorted-subset datasets indicated incomplete sequencing despite the large sequencing depth. Compared with non-shared clonotypes, clonotypes shared by all four sorted-subset donors had higher generation probabilities. Because the study included only a small number of donors, the genetic and exposure-history diversity represented was limited. Sampling was limited to blood, and TCR repertoires in tissue likely differ from TCR repertoires in blood.

A note on this clone: Which antigen it targets is not known. Base qualities were left out, and no much larger clone turns up one base away.

Using the deep immunoSEQ assay, TCR CDR3 regions were amplified from genomic DNA by multiplex PCR. Extracted genomic DNA from each cell subset was distributed evenly across all wells of several immunoSEQ 96-well plates, and each plate was treated as a replicate. For sorted subsets, about 220 ng of genomic DNA, equivalent to 25,000 to 35,000 T cell genomes, went into each replicate PCR. Purified libraries were measured with a Qubit 3.0 fluorometer, size-checked on a Bioanalyzer 2100, and measured again with the KAPA Library Quantification kit. A separate single-read 150-cycle Illumina NextSeq 550 flow cell was used to sequence each immunoSEQ 96-well plate. In the paper's pipeline: Because the immunoSEQ output held only junctional sequences and lacked quality scores, the filtering could not match the filtering applied to full-length reads. Sequences were annotated with PyIR, a Python wrapper for IgBLAST v1.9, and V/J genes and CDR3 were assigned using IMGT germline references. Reads with weak V/J assignments (E-value above 1e-6), missing CDR3, stop codons, out-of-frame junctions, or ambiguous translated residues were removed. V3J clonotypes were defined by identical inferred V gene, J gene, and CDR3 amino acid sequence. The percentage overlap between two repertoires was calculated by dividing the number of shared unique clonotypes by the size of the smaller repertoire. Repertoire richness was assessed with RTK rarefaction, the Chao1 estimator, and Recon v2.1 estimates of unobserved clonotypes. Generation probabilities for all TCRbeta clonotypes obtained by the gDNA method from a handful of donors were computed using OLGA. TCRdb limited this immuneACCESS table to in-frame rearrangements with V and J called. A share of clones is missing; checked studies link under half to unresolved V genes, and the rest is unexplained. V and J calls and clone size are as listed in that table; D and trimming were resolved from the DNA. The sample table lists about 2.1 million clones, 93% of them with a count of one. Jointly, the top ten make up more than 1.5% of the sample.

Reading from cysteine to phenylalanine, the CDR3 counts 14 amino acids. Only the CDR3 part of the read is kept: 42 bases, read in frame from the first base. Based on the germline V gene, the CDR1 and CDR2 sequences are SGHVS and FQNEAQ. The germline ends are 14 bases apart after V is trimmed by 6 bases and J by 3 bases. CD8 naive samples were obtained by positive selection for CCR7 among CD45RO-negative cells, yielding a CD45RA+CCR7+ population from which TemRA cells were excluded. The donors were healthy, HIV-negative adults with no recently reported acute infections or vaccinations. Every donor was a Caucasian adult living in Nashville, Tennessee, USA. After blood collection by leukapheresis, PBMCs were isolated using Ficoll-Histopaque density gradient centrifugation and then cryopreserved in the vapor phase of liquid nitrogen. Purity and quantity of every magnetically sorted T cell population were checked by analytical flow cytometry. From each sorted fraction, genomic DNA was isolated and quantified by UV absorbance on a Nanodrop 2000c.

The sample comprised naive CD8+ T cells from PBMCs. The cell subset or site label of this sample denotes: CD45RA+CCR7+. The sequence joins TRBV7-8 to TRBJ2-5; TRBD1 is perhaps the D gene, given 6 matching bases. The TCR sequence derives from a man younger than 30 in good health. Some clones in this sample may be carry-over from other donors' samples. The CDR3 region reads CASSSYGTKETQYF. The DNA sequence is TGTGCCAGCAGTTCTTACGGGACAAAAGAGACCCAGTACTTC.